This T cell receptor beta chain was captured by sequencing in a study of blood T cells in healthy people across ages. Primed by a sample-barcoded 5' primer and a J-beta primer mix, a second PCR proceeded for roughly 7 to 11 cycles. TCRdb passed the 5' RACE reads through MiXCR, listing each CDR3 protein once. The sample shows some 1,500,000 distinct CDR3 sequences, roughly 43% of them seen only once. The germline gives CDR1 MGHDK, CDR2 SYGVNS. The CDR3 length is 12 residues. Each sample yielded at least 5.5 micrograms of PBMC total RNA. The source is a woman younger than 35 in good health. Sequencing input: blood. This chain joins TRBV25-1 and TRBJ2-5; D could derive from TRBD1 or TRBD2 (5 bases each). The J call could be wrong; TRBJ2-7 is a better fit for the DNA end. The CDR3 DNA follows: TGTGCCAGCGGGGGATCCGGGACCGAGCAGTACTTC. This sequence encodes CASGGSGTEQYF.